This TCR beta chain came from a study of blood T cell repertoires in COVID-19. About the study: The samples span acute and convalescent COVID-19 from the United States, Italy and Spain. PBMCs, B-cell-depleted T cells, or T cells provided the cDNA or gDNA that made up the material.

CDR1 and CDR2 from the germline V gene are SQVTM and ANQGSEA. The CDR3 runs 18 residues. Trimming at V came to 0 bases and at J to 0 bases, leaving 10 bases not matched to a gene. Study processing details: Amplifying reference gene primers gave estimates of nucleated cell counts. Assay used: immunoSEQ multiplex PCR; TCRdb lists only in-frame clones, some missing. The V and J calls and the clone size are those of that table, but D and trimming were determined from the DNA. The sample contains roughly 100,000 clones, about 87% of which appear only once. Sequences were obtained from peripheral blood. The rearrangement links TRBV29-1 to TRBJ1-1; the match to TRBD1 covers 10 bases. The receptor was derived from a human donor in a cohort sampled during active COVID-19. In nucleotides, the CDR3 is TGCAGCGTTGAAGATCTTGGACAGGGGGTCCTGGTGAACACTGAAGCTTTCTTT. As protein: CSVEDLGQGVLVNTEAFF.